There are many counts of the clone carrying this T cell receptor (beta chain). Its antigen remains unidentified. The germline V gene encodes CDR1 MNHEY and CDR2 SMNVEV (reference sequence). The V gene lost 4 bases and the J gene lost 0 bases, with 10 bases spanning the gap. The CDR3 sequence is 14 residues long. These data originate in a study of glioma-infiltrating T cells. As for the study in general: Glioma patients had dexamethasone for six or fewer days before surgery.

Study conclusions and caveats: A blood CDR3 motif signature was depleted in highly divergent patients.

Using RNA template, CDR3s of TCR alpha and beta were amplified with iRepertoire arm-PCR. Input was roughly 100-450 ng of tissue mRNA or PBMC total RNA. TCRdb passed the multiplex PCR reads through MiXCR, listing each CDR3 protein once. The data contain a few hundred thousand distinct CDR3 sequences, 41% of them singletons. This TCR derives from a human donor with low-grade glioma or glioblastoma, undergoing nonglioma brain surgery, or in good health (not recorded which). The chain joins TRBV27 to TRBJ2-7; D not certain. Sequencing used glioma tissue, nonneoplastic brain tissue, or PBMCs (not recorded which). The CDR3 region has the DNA TGTGCCAGCAGTTATATGGCAGCCTCCTACGAGCAGTACTTC. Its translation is CASSYMAASYEQYF.